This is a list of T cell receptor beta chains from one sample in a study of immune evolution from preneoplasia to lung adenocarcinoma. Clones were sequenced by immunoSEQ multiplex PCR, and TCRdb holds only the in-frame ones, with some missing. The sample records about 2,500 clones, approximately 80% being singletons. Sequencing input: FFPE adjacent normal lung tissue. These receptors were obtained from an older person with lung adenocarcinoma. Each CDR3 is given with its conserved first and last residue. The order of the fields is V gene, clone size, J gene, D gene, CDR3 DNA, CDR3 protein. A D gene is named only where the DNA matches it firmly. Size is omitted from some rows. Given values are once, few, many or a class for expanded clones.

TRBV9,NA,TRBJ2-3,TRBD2,TGTGCCAGCACACCGGGACTAGCGGGGGGGCCGAGTTATACGCAGTATTTT,CASTPGLAGGPSYTQYF
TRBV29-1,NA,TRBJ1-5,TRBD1,TGCAGCCGCCGGGACAGGGCTTTTCAGCCCCAGCATTTT,CSRRDRAFQPQHF
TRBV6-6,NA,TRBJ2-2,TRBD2,TGTGCCAGCAATGGAGCGGGGGGGCAGGCCGGGGAGCTGTTTTTT,CASNGAGGQAGELFF
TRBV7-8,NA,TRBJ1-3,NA,TGTGCCTCGCGGGACCCTGGAAACACCATATATTTT,CASRDPGNTIYF
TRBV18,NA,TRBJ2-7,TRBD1,TGTGCCAGCTCAACCGGGACAGGGGTCGACGAGCAGTACTTC,CASSTGTGVDEQYF
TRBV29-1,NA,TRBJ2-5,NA,TGCAGCGTCCCGGGACGGCAAGAGACCCAGTACTTC,CSVPGRQETQYF
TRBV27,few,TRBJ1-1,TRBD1,TGTGCCAGCAGTCCCCGGACAGGGTATGGGAACACTGAAGCTTTCTTT,CASSPRTGYGNTEAFF
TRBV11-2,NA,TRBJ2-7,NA,TGTGCCAGCAGCTTAGATCAGGGGGGTCGTTACGAGCAGTACTTC,CASSLDQGGRYEQYF
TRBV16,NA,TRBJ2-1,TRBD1,TGTGCCAGCAGCCACAAGGGACAGGTCCAGTTCTTC,CASSHKGQVQFF
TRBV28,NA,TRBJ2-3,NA,TGTGCCAGCAGCCTTACACAAGATACGCAGTATTTT,CASSLTQDTQYF
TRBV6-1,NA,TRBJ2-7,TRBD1,TGTGCCAGCATAGTTGAGGCAGGGGGCTACGAGCAGTACTTC,CASIVEAGGYEQYF
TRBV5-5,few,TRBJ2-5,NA,TGTGCCAGCAGCTTTGGGGGTTTGGAGACCCAGTACTTC,CASSFGGLETQYF
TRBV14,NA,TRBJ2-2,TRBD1,TGTGCCAGCAGCTGGGGAAACAGGGGTACCGGGGAGCTGTTTTTT,CASSWGNRGTGELFF
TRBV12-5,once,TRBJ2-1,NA,TGTGCTAGTGGTTTTGACGGATACAATGAGCAGTTCTTC,CASGFDGYNEQFF
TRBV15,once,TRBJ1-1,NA,TGTGCCACCAGCAGTAGGGGATTGGGCAGAATACCAGAAGCTTTCTTT,CATSSRGLGRIPEAFF
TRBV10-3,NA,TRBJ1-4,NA,TGTGCCATCAGTGAGTCTGTGGCAGAGGAAAAACTGTTTTTT,CAISESVAEEKLFF
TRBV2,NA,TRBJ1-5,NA,TGTGCCAGCAGTTCCCAGGGATCCAATCAGCCCCAGCATTTT,CASSSQGSNQPQHF
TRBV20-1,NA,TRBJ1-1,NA,TGCAGTGCCTTGGGGGGCTCAGCTTTCTTT,CSALGGSAFF
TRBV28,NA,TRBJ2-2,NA,TGTGCCAGCAGGTTATTCACCGGGGAGCTGTTTTTT,CASRLFTGELFF